These 30 T cell receptor beta chains came from one sample sequenced in a study of shared clonotypes between healthy human individuals. TCRdb keeps only in-frame clones here, not all; method: immunoSEQ multiplex PCR. The top ten hold approximately 0.45% of the sample, which has about 1.5 million clones, 95% to 99% seen once. Sequencing was carried out using naive CD4+ T cells sorted from blood. Subset specified: CD45RA+ positively selected. These receptors all come from a young man in good health.

The chain uses TRBV5-6 and TRBJ1-3; weak D call: TRBD1 (5 bases). The CDR3 spans 12 residues. Trimming pared 1 base from V and 8 bases from J, leaving 7 bases between. Germline loops: CDR1 SGHDT, CDR2 YYEEEE. CDR3 nucleotide sequence: TGTGCCAGCAGCTTGAAGGGGCACACCATATATTTT. Protein product: CASSLKGHTIYF.

The chain recombines TRBV5-1 with TRBJ1-3; D is possibly TRBD1 (5 bases). The V gene lost 0 bases and the J gene lost 1 base, with 11 bases spanning the gap. The V gene's germline CDR1 is SGHRS and CDR2 YFSETQ. The CDR3 has 16 amino acids. CDR3 sequence: CASSLAPRDSGNTIYF. The CDR3 DNA reads as TGCGCCAGCAGCTTGGCACCCAGGGATTCTGGAAACACCATATATTTT.

The chain is built from TRBV5-1 and TRBJ2-1; tentative D call: TRBD2 (5 bases). The CDR3 length is 15 residues. The germline V and J ends were trimmed by 4 bases and 9 bases, with 20 bases remaining between them. CDR1 is SGHRS, CDR2 YFSETQ, per germline. CDR3 coding DNA: TGCGCCAGCAGCGACCCAGGACTGGCGTGGGTTGAGCAGTTCTTC. Amino acids: CASSDPGLAWVEQFF.

The chain recombines TRBV28 with TRBJ2-1; TRBD1 matches at 7 bases. The V segment lost 6 bases and the J segment 4 bases; nucleotides outside the gene matches: 9. The CDR3 has 15 residues. Per the germline V gene, CDR1 is MDHEN and CDR2 is SYDVKM. The CDR3 protein is CASSPRQGFYNEQFF. For the CDR3, the DNA is TGTGCCAGCAGCCCCAGACAGGGATTTTACAATGAGCAGTTCTTC.

As regards this clone: The same CDR3 can be traced to other DNA sequences in this sample. The chain couples TRBV29-1 to TRBJ1-1; unclear D gene. This CDR3 is 10 amino acids long. CDR1 and CDR2 (germline): SQVTM, ANQGSEA. Trimming shortened V by 7 bases and J by 0 bases, and 3 bases separated the two germline ends. The CDR3 sequence: CSGMNTEAFF. CDR3 in DNA: TGCAGCGGAATGAACACTGAAGCTTTCTTT.

The V call is TRBV12-5, the J call TRBJ2-1; the match to TRBD2 covers 10 bases. V was pared by 5 bases and J by 3 bases, with 10 bases of the junction left unmatched. CDR1 and CDR2 from the germline V gene are LGHNT and FRNRAP. This CDR3 region has 17 residues. The CDR3 region is CASGPGTSAVGYNEQFF. The DNA for the CDR3 is TGTGCTAGTGGTCCGGGGACTAGCGCGGTTGGCTACAATGAGCAGTTCTTC. The full variable domain, rest sourced from reference TRBV12-5 and TRBJ2-1, is DARVTQTPRHKVTEMGQEVTMRCQPILGHNTVFWYRQTMMQGLELLAYFRNRAPLDDSGMPKDRFSAEMPDATLATLKIQPSEPRDSAVYFCASGPGTSAVGYNEQFFGPGTRLTVL.

The chain uses TRBV6-1 and TRBJ2-7; D remains ambiguous. CDR1 is MNHNS, CDR2 SASEGT, per germline. The CDR3 loop spans 12 amino acids. The V end lost 6 bases, the J end lost 4 bases, and 10 bases lay between the germline ends. In DNA form, the CDR3 reads TGTGCCAGCAGGGGCACCGAGTACGAGCAGTACTTC. Amino acids: CASRGTEYEQYF.

This chain uses TRBV7-8 with TRBJ2-1; 9 bases line up with TRBD2. The CDR3 contains 15 residues. Germline-derived CDR1 and CDR2 are SGHVS and FQNEAQ. Trimming cost V 4 bases and J 9 bases; bases outside gene matches: 10. The CDR3 DNA is TGTGCCAGCAGCTCAGAACTAGCGGGCTCAGGTGAGCAGTTCTTC. It encodes CASSSELAGSGEQFF.

V and J are TRBV6-1 and TRBJ1-4; D possibly corresponds to TRBD1 (6 bases). Germline V gene sequence: CDR1 MNHNS, CDR2 SASEGT. The ends were cut back, 4 bases at V and 8 bases at J, with 14 bases in the middle. The CDR3 length is 14 residues. The CDR3 nucleotides read TGTGCCAGCAGTGGCCGGGACACTGTCGAAAAACTGTTTTTT. Its protein product is CASSGRDTVEKLFF.

This clone has just one count. The gene calls are TRBV5-1 and TRBJ2-1; 9 nucleotides match TRBD1. With 4 bases clipped from V and 4 bases from J, the junction kept 3 bases outside the gene matches. Germline V gene data show CDR1 as SGHRS and CDR2 as YFSETQ. This CDR3 contains 14 residues. Written as DNA, the CDR3 is TGCGCCAGCAGCCGACAGGGGGTTTACAATGAGCAGTTCTTC. Translating it yields CASSRQGVYNEQFF.

Concerning this clone itself: Other DNA sequences in this sample translate to the same CDR3. J is TRBJ2-1 and V is TRBV7-8, with TRBD2 matching 8 bases. In germline, CDR1 is SGHVS, CDR2 FQNEAQ. The length of the CDR3 is 15 residues. V shed 1 base, J shed 4 bases, and the junction held 3 bases outside the gene matches. The CDR3 nucleotides read TGTGCCAGCAGCTTAGTAGCGGGATCGTACAATGAGCAGTTCTTC. It translates to CASSLVAGSYNEQFF.

J is TRBJ2-1 and V is TRBV9, with 13 bases aligning to TRBD2. The CDR3 has 16 residues. Germline CDR1 is SGDLS and CDR2 is YYNGEE. The V gene end was trimmed by 4 bases and the J gene end by 6 bases; junction bases not matched to a gene: 7. CDR3 nucleotides: TGTGCCAGCAGCTCAGGACTAGCGGGAGTGTTCAATGAGCAGTTCTTC. It codes for CASSSGLAGVFNEQFF.

The CDR3 is CSVETRKNTGELFF. Written as DNA, the CDR3 is TGCAGCGTTGAAACTAGGAAGAACACCGGGGAGCTGTTTTTT. The rearrangement joins TRBV29-1 to TRBJ2-2; tentatively, D is TRBD2 (5 bases). The CDR3 length is 14 residues. V was pared by 2 bases and J by 1 base, with 8 bases between. In germline, CDR1 is SQVTM, CDR2 ANQGSEA.

The rearrangement joins TRBV7-8 to TRBJ2-6; 7 nucleotides align to TRBD2. V gave up 0 bases and J gave up 0 bases; unmatched junction bases: 11. Per germline, CDR1 SGHVS and CDR2 FQNEAQ. The CDR3 spans 20 residues. For the CDR3, the DNA is TGTGCCAGCAGCTTAGCGGTTGGGCGGGGGAGGTACTCTGGGGCCAACGTCCTGACTTTC. Translation gives CASSLAVGRGRYSGANVLTF.

This chain joins TRBV5-1 and TRBJ2-3; 9 bases agree with TRBD2. There are 17 residues in the CDR3. Germline CDR1 reads SGHRS; CDR2 reads YFSETQ. The V and J ends lost 4 bases and 4 bases, in that order; junction bases with no gene match: 13. CDR3 nucleotides: TGCGCCAGCAGCCAAGACATAGCGGGAGTTTGGTCAGATACGCAGTATTTT. It yields the protein CASSQDIAGVWSDTQYF. The full variable domain, in which reference TRBV5-1 and TRBJ2-3 provide the parts outside the CDR3, is KAGVTQTPRYLIKTRGQQVTLSCSPISGHRSVSWYQQTPGQGLQFLFEYFSETQRNKGNFPGRFSGRQFSNSRSEMNVSTLELGDSALYLCASSQDIAGVWSDTQYFGPGTRLTVL.

The genes are TRBV5-1 and TRBJ1-5; TRBD1 agrees at 8 bases. The CDR3 consists of 14 residues. J was trimmed by 6 bases and V by 4 bases; bases with no gene match: 6. Germline CDR1 and CDR2: SGHRS and YFSETQ. This chain's CDR3 is CASSARQGSQPQHF. The DNA of the CDR3 is TGCGCCAGCAGCGCGCGACAGGGGTCTCAGCCCCAGCATTTT.

The chain has TRBV2 and TRBJ1-4; 7 bases are shared with TRBD1. Trimming cost V 7 bases and J 6 bases; bases outside gene matches: 5. This CDR3 is 13 amino acids long. From germline, CDR1 is SNHLY and CDR2 FYNNEI. This chain's CDR3 is CASNAGGDEKLFF. CDR3 nucleotides: TGTGCCAGCAACGCAGGGGGGGATGAAAAACTGTTTTTT.

The V and J genes are TRBV19 and TRBJ1-2; D remains ambiguous. The length of the CDR3 is 11 residues. Trimming removed 4 bases at V and 6 bases at J, with 6 bases between. Germline assignment: CDR1 LNHDA and CDR2 SQIVND (reference sequence). CDR3 sequence (DNA): TGTGCCAGTAGTAAGGGCCATGGCTACACCTTC. As protein: CASSKGHGYTF.

The chain joins TRBV5-4 to TRBJ2-1, with 14 bases matching TRBD2. The germline V gene encodes CDR1 SGHNT and CDR2 YYREEE (reference sequence). J gave up 4 bases and V 1 base, and 4 bases lay outside the gene matches. This CDR3 contains 17 residues. Written as DNA, the CDR3 is TGTGCCAGCAGCTTGCAAGGGACTAGCGGGAGTTACAATGAGCAGTTCTTC. This sequence encodes CASSLQGTSGSYNEQFF.

The CDR3 nucleotides read TGTGCCAGCACCCAACCGGGAGCCCCGAATCAGCCCCAGCATTTT. Translation: CASTQPGAPNQPQHF. The rearrangement joins TRBV6-6 to TRBJ1-5; D ambiguous. Germline assignment: CDR1 MNHNY and CDR2 SVGAGI (reference sequence). Trimming cost V 7 bases and J 4 bases, with 17 bases left between them. The CDR3 covers 15 residues.

This clone was counted once. This chain's CDR3 is CASSVLTLTYEQYF. Here the CDR3 DNA reads TGTGCCAGCAGTGTACTGACACTTACCTACGAGCAGTACTTC. The rearrangement uses TRBV6-1 and TRBJ2-7, with D unclear. The V and J ends lost 4 bases and 2 bases respectively, with 12 bases between them. The CDR3 loop spans 14 amino acids. From germline, CDR1 is MNHNS and CDR2 SASEGT.

The rearrangement uses TRBV7-2 and TRBJ2-5; D gene ambiguous. V was clipped by 5 bases and J by 2 bases, with 12 bases between them. Germline assignment: CDR1 SGHTA and CDR2 FQGNSA. This CDR3 spans 14 amino acids. Written as DNA, the CDR3 is TGTGCCAGCAGCGGTGCAAGGGTTCAAGAGACCCAGTACTTC. It is translated as CASSGARVQETQYF.

The chain couples TRBV5-1 to TRBJ2-2, with D maybe TRBD1 (6 bases). The CDR3 is 15 amino acids. Per the germline V gene, CDR1 is SGHRS and CDR2 is YFSETQ. The ends were cut back, 0 bases at V and 2 bases at J, with 8 bases in the middle. The CDR3 DNA is TGCGCCAGCAGCTTGGGGACAGCAAACACCGGGGAGCTGTTTTTT. Amino acid sequence: CASSLGTANTGELFF.

V and J are TRBV5-6 and TRBJ2-6; no firm D call. There are 13 residues in the CDR3. Germline V CDR1 and CDR2: SGHDT, YYEEEE. Trimming stripped 7 bases from V and 0 bases from J, with 5 bases between. The CDR3 DNA sequence: TGTGCCAGCTGCGCCTCTGGGGCCAACGTCCTGACTTTC. This encodes CASCASGANVLTF.

The CDR3 sequence is CASSFGTVVYEQYF. CDR3 bases: TGCGCCAGCAGCTTCGGGACAGTGGTCTACGAGCAGTACTTC. The chain couples TRBV5-1 to TRBJ2-7; 7 bases map to TRBD1. Per the germline V gene, CDR1 is SGHRS and CDR2 is YFSETQ. V dropped 2 bases and J dropped 3; count of bases not matched to a gene: 5. The CDR3 is 14 amino acids.

The chain is built from TRBV18 and TRBJ2-7, with D perhaps being TRBD1 or TRBD2 (6 bases each). Trimming removed 3 bases from V and 5 bases from J, with 20 bases in between. Per germline, CDR1 KGHSH and CDR2 LQKENI. The CDR3 runs 16 residues. CDR3 in amino acids: CASSPLSRAGEDEQYF. As DNA, the CDR3 is TGTGCCAGCTCACCTTTATCACGGGCAGGGGAGGACGAGCAGTACTTC.

Only one count was recorded for this clone. The rearrangement joins TRBV7-9 to TRBJ1-5; 9 nucleotides align to TRBD1. This CDR3 is built from 16 residues. Germline trimming cut 5 bases from V and 2 bases from J; bases unmatched to any gene: 7. Germline CDR1 SEHNR, CDR2 FQNEAQ (reference sequence). This CDR3 reads CASSPGTGLGNQPQHF. The DNA for the CDR3 is TGTGCCAGCAGCCCCGGGACAGGGTTAGGCAATCAGCCCCAGCATTTT.

The chain couples TRBV10-3 to TRBJ1-1, with D possibly being TRBD1 (5 bases). The CDR3 has 16 amino acids. The germline gives CDR1 ENHRY, CDR2 SYGVKD. The V end was cut by 2 bases, the J end by 3 bases, with 16 bases between. The CDR3: CAISERRGPPYTEAFF. CDR3 nucleotide sequence: TGTGCCATCAGTGAGCGTCGGGGCCCCCCTTACACTGAAGCTTTCTTT.

This rearrangement joins TRBV18 to TRBJ2-7; D perhaps matches TRBD1 (6 bases). This CDR3 is 14 amino acids long. Germline V gene data show CDR1 as KGHSH and CDR2 as LQKENI. Trimming left V 3 bases short and J 0 bases short, with 9 bases between. The CDR3 region has the DNA TGTGCCAGCTCACCTTGGGACATCTCCTACGAGCAGTACTTC. This codes for CASSPWDISYEQYF.

This clone was detected once. The genes are TRBV28 and TRBJ2-2; no definite D call. The V gene's germline CDR1 is MDHEN and CDR2 SYDVKM. There are 14 residues in the CDR3. V was pared by 6 bases and J by 4 bases, with 12 bases between. The CDR3 is CASSMPRPTGELFF. The CDR3 bases are TGTGCCAGCAGCATGCCCAGGCCCACCGGGGAGCTGTTTTTT.